This T cell receptor beta chain was observed in a study of blood T cell repertoires in COVID-19 (dated by TCRdb to the early 2020s). Regarding the study in general: Collaborator samples came from the United States, Italy and Spain and covered acute and convalescent phases of COVID-19. The prospective study material was composed of cDNA or gDNA derived from T cells, B-cell-depleted T cells, or PBMCs. Subjects who had been exposed to COVID-19, were actively infected with it, or had recovered from it provided the deeply sampled blood TCRbeta repertoires that made up the dataset. The repertoires were released in a freely available public database intended as a resource for research on the immune response to SARS-CoV-2. The samples were drawn from the first 160 participants of the ongoing ImmuneRACE study and from 1,254 subjects provided by 6 global collaborators. A de-identified subject ID, COVID-19 status, age in years and sex were almost always included in the sample metadata. Where available, HLA class I and class II types were taken from metadata supplied by the sample provider and were not determined by assay-based typing. The research as a whole found: The amount of clinical and demographic metadata varied by source and participant and was provided uncurated.

Samples from volunteer blood donors who had recovered from COVID-19 were contributed by a second Seattle source. Whole blood was collected in K2EDTA tubes by collaborating institutions according to the institutions' own protocols. For TCRbeta analysis, collaborators shipped samples as frozen whole blood, isolated PBMCs, or DNA extracted from either of those sample types. This clone came up once. Its antigen has not been determined. It has no much larger one-base neighbor in the sample; base qualities were not kept. The sample has other DNA sequences that encode this CDR3 too. The immunoSEQ Assay, a bias-controlled multiplex PCR, was used to amplify TCRbeta CDR3 regions from genomic DNA. Turning to the authors' computational methods: Nucleated cell counts per sample were estimated from amplification of reference gene primers within the assay. To quantify the absolute abundance of each unique TCRbeta CDR3 rearrangement, sequence reads were collapsed and filtered. For each sample, productive Simpson clonality was calculated by taking the square root of Simpson's diversity index across productive rearrangements. TCRdb stores this immuneACCESS table with in-frame sequences only. Part of the clones is absent; in the studies checked, under half of the shortfall reflects unresolved V genes, and no reason is known for the rest. V and J calls and clone size are as listed in that table; D and trimming were resolved from the DNA. This sample gives about 240,000 clones in total; around 90% of them show up just once. The top ten clonotypes cover around 7.8% of the sample.

Including the terminal cysteine and phenylalanine, the CDR3 comprises 13 residues. The DNA shown is the 39-base CDR3, in frame from base 1. Trimming costs V 5 bases and J 1 base, and their ends lie 8 bases apart. Per the germline V gene, SNHLY is the CDR1 and FYNNEI is the CDR2. This TCR came from a man aged 55-75 years who had recovered from COVID-19. The material sequenced was peripheral blood. The V and J segments used are TRBV2 and TRBJ2-5; the D gene is perhaps TRBD2, from 6 matching bases. The bases read TGTGCCAGCAGTCGGGACTCCCAAGAGACCCAGTACTTC. The resulting protein is CASSRDSQETQYF.